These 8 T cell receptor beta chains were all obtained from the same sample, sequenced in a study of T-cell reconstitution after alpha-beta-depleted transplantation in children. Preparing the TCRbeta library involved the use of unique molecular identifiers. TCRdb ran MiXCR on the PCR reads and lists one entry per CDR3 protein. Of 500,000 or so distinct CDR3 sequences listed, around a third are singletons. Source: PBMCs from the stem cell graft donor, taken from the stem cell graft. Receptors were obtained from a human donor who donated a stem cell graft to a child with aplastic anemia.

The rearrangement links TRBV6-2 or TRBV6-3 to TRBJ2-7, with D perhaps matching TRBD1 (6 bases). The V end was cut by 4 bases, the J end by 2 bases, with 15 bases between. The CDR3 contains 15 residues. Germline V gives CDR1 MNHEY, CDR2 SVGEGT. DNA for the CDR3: TGTGCCAGCAGTTTACACAGGGCTTCGACCTACGAGCAGTACTTC. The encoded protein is CASSLHRASTYEQYF.

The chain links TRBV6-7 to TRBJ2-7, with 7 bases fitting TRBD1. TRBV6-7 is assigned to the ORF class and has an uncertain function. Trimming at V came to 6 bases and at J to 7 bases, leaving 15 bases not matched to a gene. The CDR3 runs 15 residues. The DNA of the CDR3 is TGTGCCAGCAGCACGCGGGCAGGGGGTCTCATTGAGCAGTACGTC. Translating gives CASSTRAGGLIEQYV.

CDR3 amino acids: CASSRRTGVSYEQYF. DNA for the CDR3: TGTGCCAGCAGCCGTCGGACAGGGGTTTCCTACGAGCAGTACTTC. J is TRBJ2-7 and V is TRBV7-8; the match to TRBD1 covers 9 bases. The CDR3 runs to 15 residues. Germline-derived CDR1 and CDR2 are SGHVS and FQNEAQ. V shed 5 bases and J 1 base; nucleotides not matched to a gene: 6.

This chain's CDR3 is CASSPQLANTGELFF. As DNA, the CDR3 is TGTGCCAGCAGCCCACAACTAGCGAACACCGGGGAGCTGTTTTTT. This rearrangement joins TRBV12-3 or TRBV12-4 to TRBJ2-2; possibly TRBD2 for D (5 bases). The CDR3 loop spans 15 amino acids. Trimming removed 6 bases from V and 0 bases from J, with 11 bases in between.

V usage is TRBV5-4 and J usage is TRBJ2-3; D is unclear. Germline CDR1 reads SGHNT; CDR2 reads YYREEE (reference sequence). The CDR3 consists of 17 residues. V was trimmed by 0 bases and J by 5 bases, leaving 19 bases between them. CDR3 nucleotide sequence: TGTGCCAGCAGCTTGGTACTTTCGGCAGAAGTTATAGATACGCAGTATTTT. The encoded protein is CASSLVLSAEVIDTQYF.

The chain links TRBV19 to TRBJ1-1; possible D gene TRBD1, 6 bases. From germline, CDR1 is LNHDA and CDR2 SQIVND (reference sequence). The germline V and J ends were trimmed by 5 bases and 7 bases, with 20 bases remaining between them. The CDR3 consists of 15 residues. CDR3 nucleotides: TGTGCCAGTAGTCCCTGGACAGCCTCATACGGTGAAGCTTTCTTT. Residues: CASSPWTASYGEAFF.

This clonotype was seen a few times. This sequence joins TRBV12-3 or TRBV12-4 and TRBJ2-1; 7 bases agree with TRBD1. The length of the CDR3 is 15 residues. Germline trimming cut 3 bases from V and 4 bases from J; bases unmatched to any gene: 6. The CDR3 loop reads CASSLGQNSYNEQFF. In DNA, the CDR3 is TGTGCCAGCAGTTTGGGACAGAACTCTTACAATGAGCAGTTCTTC.

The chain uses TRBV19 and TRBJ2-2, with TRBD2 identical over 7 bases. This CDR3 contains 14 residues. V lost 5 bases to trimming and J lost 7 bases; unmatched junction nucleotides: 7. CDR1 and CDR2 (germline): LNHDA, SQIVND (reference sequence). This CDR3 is CASSLSGLNGELFF. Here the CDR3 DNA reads TGTGCCAGTAGTCTCTCGGGACTAAACGGGGAGCTGTTTTTT.